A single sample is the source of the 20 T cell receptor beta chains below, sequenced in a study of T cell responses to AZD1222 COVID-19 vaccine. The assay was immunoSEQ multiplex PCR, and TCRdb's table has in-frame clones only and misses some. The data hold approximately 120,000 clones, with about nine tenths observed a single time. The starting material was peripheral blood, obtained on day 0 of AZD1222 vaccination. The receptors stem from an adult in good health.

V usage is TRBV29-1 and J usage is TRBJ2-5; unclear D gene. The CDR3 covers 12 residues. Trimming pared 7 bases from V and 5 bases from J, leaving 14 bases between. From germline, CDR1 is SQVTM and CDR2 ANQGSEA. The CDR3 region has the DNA TGCAGCGGGTGGGGTTTGGGCGAGACCCAGTACTTC. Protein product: CSGWGLGETQYF.

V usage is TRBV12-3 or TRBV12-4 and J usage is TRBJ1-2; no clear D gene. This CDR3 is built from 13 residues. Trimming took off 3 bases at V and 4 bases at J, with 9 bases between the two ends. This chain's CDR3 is CASSLSASYGYTF. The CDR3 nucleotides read TGTGCCAGCAGTTTGAGCGCAAGCTATGGCTACACCTTC.

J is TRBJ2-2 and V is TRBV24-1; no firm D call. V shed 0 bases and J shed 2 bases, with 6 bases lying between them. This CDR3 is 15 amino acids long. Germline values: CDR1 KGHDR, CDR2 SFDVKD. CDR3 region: CATSDLAGNTGELFF. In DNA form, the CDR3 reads TGTGCCACCAGTGATTTGGCAGGAAACACCGGGGAGCTGTTTTTT.

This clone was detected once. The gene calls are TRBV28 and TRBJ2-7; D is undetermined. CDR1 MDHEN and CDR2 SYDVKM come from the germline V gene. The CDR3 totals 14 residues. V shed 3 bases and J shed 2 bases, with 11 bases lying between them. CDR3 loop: CASSFAAATYEQYF. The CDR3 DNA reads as TGTGCCAGCAGTTTCGCGGCAGCAACCTACGAGCAGTACTTC.

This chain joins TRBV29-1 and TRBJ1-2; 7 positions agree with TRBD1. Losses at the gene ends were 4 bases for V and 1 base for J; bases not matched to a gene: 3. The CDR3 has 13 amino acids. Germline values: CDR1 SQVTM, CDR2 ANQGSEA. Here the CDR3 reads CSVAGTDNYGYTF. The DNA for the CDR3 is TGCAGCGTTGCCGGGACAGATAACTATGGCTACACCTTC.

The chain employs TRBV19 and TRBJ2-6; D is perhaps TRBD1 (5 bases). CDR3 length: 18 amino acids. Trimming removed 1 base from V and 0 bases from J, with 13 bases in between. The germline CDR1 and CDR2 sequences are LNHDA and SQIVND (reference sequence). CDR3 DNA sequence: TGTGCCAGTAGTATAGGGGCAGGGCGCCTCTCTGGGGCCAACGTCCTGACTTTC. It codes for CASSIGAGRLSGANVLTF.

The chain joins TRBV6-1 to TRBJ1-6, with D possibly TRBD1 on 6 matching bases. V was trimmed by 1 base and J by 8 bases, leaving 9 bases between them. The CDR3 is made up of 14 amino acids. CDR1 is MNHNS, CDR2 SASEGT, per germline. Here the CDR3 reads CASSEVQGYSPLHF. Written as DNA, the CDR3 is TGTGCCAGCAGTGAAGTACAGGGTTATTCACCCCTCCACTTT.

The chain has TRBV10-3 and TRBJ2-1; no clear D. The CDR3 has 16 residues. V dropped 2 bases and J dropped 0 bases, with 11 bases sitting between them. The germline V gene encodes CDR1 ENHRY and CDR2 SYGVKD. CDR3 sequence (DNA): TGTGCCATCAGTGAGAATGGGTTTTACTCCTACAATGAGCAGTTCTTC. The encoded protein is CAISENGFYSYNEQFF.

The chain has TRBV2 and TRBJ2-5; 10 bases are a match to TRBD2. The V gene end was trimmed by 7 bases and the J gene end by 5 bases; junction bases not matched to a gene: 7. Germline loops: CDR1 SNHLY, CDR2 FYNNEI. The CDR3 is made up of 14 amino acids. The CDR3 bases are TGTGCCAGCAAGGGACTAGCGCCTCGGGAGACCCAGTACTTC. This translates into CASKGLAPRETQYF. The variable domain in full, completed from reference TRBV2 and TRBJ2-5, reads EPEVTQTPSHQVTQMGQEVILRCVPISNHLYFYWYRQILGQKVEFLVSFYNNEISEKSEIFDDQFSVERPDGSNFTLKIRSTKLEDSAMYFCASKGLAPRETQYFGPGTRLLVL.

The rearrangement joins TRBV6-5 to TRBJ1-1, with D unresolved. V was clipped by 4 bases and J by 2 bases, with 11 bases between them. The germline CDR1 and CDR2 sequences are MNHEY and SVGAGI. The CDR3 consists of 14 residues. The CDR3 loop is CASSSYGRNTEAFF. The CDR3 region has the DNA TGTGCCAGCAGTTCCTATGGACGTAACACTGAAGCTTTCTTT.

The CDR3 here is CAWSRLTLGQFF. For the CDR3, the DNA is TGTGCCTGGAGTCGATTGACTTTAGGGCAGTTCTTC. The chain is built from TRBV30 and TRBJ2-1; D uncertain. V lost 2 bases and J lost 12, with 14 bases in between. Germline CDR1 is GTSNPN and CDR2 is SVGIG (reference sequence). The CDR3 is made up of 12 amino acids.

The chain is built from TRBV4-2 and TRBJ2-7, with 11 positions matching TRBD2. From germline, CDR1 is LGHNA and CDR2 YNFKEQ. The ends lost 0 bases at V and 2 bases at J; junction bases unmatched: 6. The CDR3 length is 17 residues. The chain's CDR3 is CASSQDVGSGGAYEQYF. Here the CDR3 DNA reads TGTGCCAGCAGCCAAGATGTTGGTAGCGGGGGGGCCTACGAGCAGTACTTC.

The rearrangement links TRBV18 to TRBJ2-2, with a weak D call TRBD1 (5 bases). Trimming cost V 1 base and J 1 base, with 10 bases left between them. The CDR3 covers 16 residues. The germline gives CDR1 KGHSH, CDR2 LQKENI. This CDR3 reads CASSPLFRENTGELFF. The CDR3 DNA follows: TGTGCCAGCTCACCACTCTTCAGGGAGAACACCGGGGAGCTGTTTTTT.

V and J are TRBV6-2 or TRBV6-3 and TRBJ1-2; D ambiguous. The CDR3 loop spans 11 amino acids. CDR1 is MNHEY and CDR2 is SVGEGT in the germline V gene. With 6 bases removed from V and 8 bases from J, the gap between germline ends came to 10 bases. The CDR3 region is CASSQTGGYTF. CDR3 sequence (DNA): TGTGCCAGCAGCCAGACGGGAGGCTACACCTTC.

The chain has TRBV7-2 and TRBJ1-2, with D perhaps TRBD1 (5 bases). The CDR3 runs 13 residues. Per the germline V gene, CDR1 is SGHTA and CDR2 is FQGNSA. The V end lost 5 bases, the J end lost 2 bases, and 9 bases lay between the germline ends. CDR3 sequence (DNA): TGTGCCAGCAGCCAGGACACGAACTATGGCTACACCTTC. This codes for CASSQDTNYGYTF.

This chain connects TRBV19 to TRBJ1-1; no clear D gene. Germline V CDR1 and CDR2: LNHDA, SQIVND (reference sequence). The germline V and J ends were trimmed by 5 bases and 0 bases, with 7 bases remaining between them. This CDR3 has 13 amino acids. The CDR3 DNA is TGTGCCAGTAGTGCTACGGTGAACACTGAAGCTTTCTTT. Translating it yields CASSATVNTEAFF.

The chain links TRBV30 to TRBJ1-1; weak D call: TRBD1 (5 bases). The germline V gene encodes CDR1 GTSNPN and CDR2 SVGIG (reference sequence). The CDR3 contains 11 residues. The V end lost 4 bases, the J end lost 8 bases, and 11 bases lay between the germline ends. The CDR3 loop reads CAWKLGLEAFF. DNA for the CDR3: TGTGCCTGGAAATTGGGACTGGAAGCTTTCTTT.

CDR3 in amino acids: CASSPLEAGSGNTIYF. The DNA of the CDR3 is TGTGCCAGCTCACCCCTGGAAGCCGGATCTGGAAACACCATATATTTT. The J gene is TRBJ1-3, the V gene TRBV18, with D hard to call. V lost 3 bases and J 1 base, leaving 13 bases between the germline ends. The CDR3 runs 16 residues. Looked up from germline, CDR1 is KGHSH and CDR2 is LQKENI. The entire variable domain, with the rest obtained from reference TRBV18 and TRBJ1-3, is as follows: NAGVMQNPRHLVRRRGQEARLRCSPMKGHSHVYWYRQLPEEGLKFMVYLQKENIIDESGMPKERFSAEFPKEGPSILRIQQVVRGDSAAYFCASSPLEAGSGNTIYFGEGSWLTVV.

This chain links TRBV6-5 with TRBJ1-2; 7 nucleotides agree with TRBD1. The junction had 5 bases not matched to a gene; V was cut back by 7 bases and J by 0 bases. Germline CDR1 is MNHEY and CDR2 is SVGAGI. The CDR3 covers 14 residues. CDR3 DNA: TGTGCCAGCATCCGGACAGGCTCTAACTATGGCTACACCTTC. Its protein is CASIRTGSNYGYTF.

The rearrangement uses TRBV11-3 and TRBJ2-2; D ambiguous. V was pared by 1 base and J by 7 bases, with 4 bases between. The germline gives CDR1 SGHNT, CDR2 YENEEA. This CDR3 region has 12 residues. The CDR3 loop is CASSLGIGELFF. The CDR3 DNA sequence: TGTGCCAGCAGCTTAGGAATCGGGGAGCTGTTTTTT.